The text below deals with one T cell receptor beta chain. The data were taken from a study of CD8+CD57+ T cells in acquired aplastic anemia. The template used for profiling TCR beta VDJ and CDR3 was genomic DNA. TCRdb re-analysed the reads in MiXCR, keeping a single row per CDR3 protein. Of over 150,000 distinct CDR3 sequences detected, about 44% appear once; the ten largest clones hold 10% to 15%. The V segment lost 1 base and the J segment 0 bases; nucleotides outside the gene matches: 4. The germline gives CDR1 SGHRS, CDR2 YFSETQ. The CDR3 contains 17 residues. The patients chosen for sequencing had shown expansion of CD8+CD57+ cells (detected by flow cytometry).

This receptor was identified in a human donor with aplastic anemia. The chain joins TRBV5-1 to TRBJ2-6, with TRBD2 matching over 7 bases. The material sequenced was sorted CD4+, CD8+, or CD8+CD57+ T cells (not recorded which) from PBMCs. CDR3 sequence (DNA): TGCGCCAGCAGCTTGATGGGCGGGAGCTCTGGGGCCAACGTCCTGACTTTC. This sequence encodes CASSLMGGSSGANVLTF.